These T cell receptor beta chains were read from a single sample in a study of blood T cell repertoires in COVID-19. Profiled with immunoSEQ multiplex PCR; TCRdb holds only in-frame clones, not every one. In the table there are approximately 380,000 clones, more than 85% of which are singletons. The sequencing sample was made of PBMCs or T cells enriched from blood (not recorded which). These receptors all stem from a woman aged 40 to 49 who had been exposed to COVID-19. The CDR3 runs from the conserved cysteine through the conserved F or W. Fields, in order: D gene, clone size, V gene, J gene, CDR3 DNA, CDR3 protein. D genes are given only for firm matches. Size is omitted from some rows. Given values are once, few, many or a class for expanded clones.

>TRBD1|NA|TRBV11-3|TRBJ1-1
TGTGCCAGCAGCGTTGGGACAGGGAGAAACACTGAAGCTTTCTTT
CASSVGTGRNTEAFF
>TRBD2|NA|TRBV29-1|TRBJ2-1
TGCAGCGTTCGACTAGCGGGAGCCTACAATGAGCAGTTCTTC
CSVRLAGAYNEQFF
>TRBD2|NA|TRBV7-2|TRBJ2-4
TGTGCCAGCAGCTTGGCTAGCGGGGGGGCCGGAAACATTCAGTACTTC
CASSLASGGAGNIQYF
>TRBD2|NA|TRBV7-9|TRBJ2-7
TGTGCCAGCAGCCATACTTGGACTAGCGGGGCCTACGAGCAGTACTTC
CASSHTWTSGAYEQYF
>NA|NA|TRBV3-1/TRBV3-2|TRBJ1-1
TGTGCCAGCAGCCAAGACAGGGTGGAGGCTTTCTTT
CASSQDRVEAFF
>TRBD1|NA|TRBV5-1|TRBJ1-4
TGCGCCAGCAGCAGAATTACAGGGGCTAATGAAAAACTGTTTTTT
CASSRITGANEKLFF
>NA|NA|TRBV10-1|TRBJ1-6
TGCGCCAGCAGTGAGCTTCTGCGTTCACCCCTCCACTTT
CASSELLRSPLHF
>NA|NA|TRBV20-1|TRBJ1-1
TGCAGTGCTGCCGGTAACACTGAAGCTTTCTTT
CSAAGNTEAFF
>NA|NA|TRBV11-3|TRBJ2-7
TGTGCCAGCAGCCAAAGGGAGGCACAGTACTACGAGCAGTACTTC
CASSQREAQYYEQYF
>NA|NA|TRBV18|TRBJ2-5
TGTGCCAGCTCACCAGATAGGCGGGCATATCAAGAGACCCAGTACTTC
CASSPDRRAYQETQYF
>NA|NA|TRBV7-2|TRBJ2-1
TGTGCCAGCAGCTTACCCCGAGCTCAGGGCTACAATGAGCAGTTCTTC
CASSLPRAQGYNEQFF
>NA|few|TRBV7-9|TRBJ2-7
TGTGCCAGCAGCTCAGCCTACGAGCAGTACTTC
CASSSAYEQYF
>TRBD1|NA|TRBV3-1/TRBV3-2|TRBJ1-1
TGTGCCAGCACTCAGGGGGGAGCTGAAGCTTTCTTT
CASTQGGAEAFF
>NA|NA|TRBV9|TRBJ2-2
TGTGCCAGCAGCCTAACCGGGACTCTGACCGGGGAGCTGTTTTTT
CASSLTGTLTGELFF
>TRBD1|NA|TRBV27|TRBJ2-7
TGTGCCAGCAGTGCCGAGGGGACAGGAATTTACGAGCAGTACTTC
CASSAEGTGIYEQYF
>NA|NA|TRBV10-2|TRBJ2-1
TGCGCCAGCAGTGAGGGGGCCAGCTCCTACAATGAGCAGTTCTTC
CASSEGASSYNEQFF
>TRBD1|NA|TRBV7-2|TRBJ1-2
TGTGCCAGCAGCCCCCGGACAGGGACGGATGGCTACACCTTC
CASSPRTGTDGYTF
>TRBD1|NA|TRBV3-1/TRBV3-2|TRBJ2-3
TGTGCCAGCAGCCAAGAAGGGACAGGGAAGGATACGCAGTATTTT
CASSQEGTGKDTQYF
>NA|once|TRBV21-1|TRBJ2-7
TGTGCCAGCAGCAAAGCTGGGACAGGAACCTACGAGCAGTACTTC
CASSKAGTGTYEQYF
>TRBD2|NA|TRBV24-1|TRBJ2-5
TGTGCCACCAGCCAGACTAGCGGGACCCGGGGTGAGACCCAGTACTTC
CATSQTSGTRGETQYF
>TRBD1|NA|TRBV10-3|TRBJ1-5
TGTGCCATCAGACCGGGACAGGATTTCAATCAGCCCCAGCATTTT
CAIRPGQDFNQPQHF
>NA|NA|TRBV7-8|TRBJ2-5
TGTGCCAGCAGCCGAGAGACGGGTGGAGAGACCCAGTACTTC
CASSRETGGETQYF
>TRBD2|NA|TRBV5-6|TRBJ2-6
TGTGCCAGCAGCTTGACTAGCGGGGGCCTTTGGGCCAACGTCCTGACTTTC
CASSLTSGGLWANVLTF
>NA|NA|TRBV4-1|TRBJ2-1
TGCGCCAGCAGTCTCAGATTTCCGGGGAATGAGCAGTTCTTC
CASSLRFPGNEQFF
>TRBD1|NA|TRBV10-3|TRBJ1-6
TGTGCCACCCAGACAGGGGAAACACCCCTCCACTTT
CATQTGETPLHF
>NA|NA|TRBV2|TRBJ2-3
TGTGCCAGCAGTGAGAGAGGACGGGGTCGGGCAGATACGCAGTATTTT
CASSERGRGRADTQYF
>NA|NA|TRBV24-1|TRBJ1-3
TGTGCCACCAGTAATTTGATTAGCTCTGGAAACACCATATATTTT
CATSNLISSGNTIYF
>NA|NA|TRBV7-2|TRBJ1-5
TGTGCCAGCAGCTTAGAGGCGGATCAGCCCCAGCATTTT
CASSLEADQPQHF
>TRBD1|NA|TRBV18|TRBJ2-1
TGTGCCAGCTACCGGGACAGCAACTCCTACAATGAGCAGTTCTTC
CASYRDSNSYNEQFF
>NA|NA|TRBV10-3|TRBJ2-5
TGTGCCATCAGTCGTGAGGCCGAGCAAGAGACCCAGTACTTC
CAISREAEQETQYF
>TRBD2|NA|TRBV30|TRBJ2-7
TGTGCCTGGGGGCGGGGGGGCAGGACCTACGAGCAGTACTTC
CAWGRGGRTYEQYF
>TRBD1|NA|TRBV27|TRBJ1-1
TGTGCCAGCAGACGAGGGCAGGGGGACACTGAAGCTTTCTTT
CASRRGQGDTEAFF
>TRBD2|NA|TRBV5-4|TRBJ2-1
TGTGCCAGCAGCGCAAAAACTAGCGGGGGGGCCATTAATGAGCAGTTCTTC
CASSAKTSGGAINEQFF
>TRBD1|NA|TRBV27|TRBJ1-1
TGTGCCAGCAGTTTACAGGGGGCTTCAGAAGCTTTCTTT
CASSLQGASEAFF
>NA|NA|TRBV5-1|TRBJ1-2
TGCGCCAGCAGCCCAACTCTAGACCCTACCTATGGCTACACCTTC
CASSPTLDPTYGYTF
>TRBD1|NA|TRBV7-9|TRBJ1-1
TGTGCCAGCAGCCAACCGACAGGGGGGAACACTGAAGCTTTCTTT
CASSQPTGGNTEAFF
>TRBD1|NA|TRBV2|TRBJ1-3
TGTGCCAGCAAAAGGACAGGCATGGGGTCTGGAAACACCATATATTTT
CASKRTGMGSGNTIYF
>TRBD2|NA|TRBV2|TRBJ2-7
TGTGCCAGCAGTAGCGGGGGGGCCTTAAACGAGCAGTACTTC
CASSSGGALNEQYF
>TRBD2|NA|TRBV6-5|TRBJ2-5
TGTGCCAGCAGTCCTCGGGAGGCGCAAGAGACCCAGTACTTC
CASSPREAQETQYF
>NA|NA|TRBV29-1|TRBJ2-7
TGCAGCGTTGCCCCCGGGACTCCAACCCGGGAGCAGTACTTC
CSVAPGTPTREQYF
>TRBD1|NA|TRBV2|TRBJ2-5
TGTGCCAGGGACAGGGTAGGGGAGACCCAGTACTTC
CARDRVGETQYF
>NA|NA|TRBV12-5|TRBJ2-1
TGTGCTAGTGGTTTGCCACCGAAGACAGATACGGGCTCCTACAATGAGCAGTTCTTC
CASGLPPKTDTGSYNEQFF
>TRBD1|NA|TRBV23-1|TRBJ2-4
TGCGCCAGCAGTACTACGTACAGGGGGCAATTTGATGCCCTACCCCCACCCCCCAAAAACATTCAGTACTTC
CASSTTYRGQFDALPPPPKNIQYF
>NA|NA|TRBV11-2|TRBJ1-3
TGTGCCAGCAGCTTTCAGGGGTCAGGAAACACCATATATTTT
CASSFQGSGNTIYF
>TRBD1|NA|TRBV7-9|TRBJ2-7
TGTGCCAGCAGCCCTAGGACAGGGAAGGACGAGCAGTACTTC
CASSPRTGKDEQYF
>NA|NA|TRBV12-3/TRBV12-4|TRBJ2-7
TGTGCCAGCAGTCGACAGGCCTCCTACGAGCAGTACTTC
CASSRQASYEQYF
>NA|NA|TRBV7-2|TRBJ1-1
TGTGCCAGCAGCTTAGAGGGGAGGGGGGCGAACACTGAAGCTTTCTTT
CASSLEGRGANTEAFF
>NA|NA|TRBV5-1|TRBJ1-2
TGCGCCAGCAGCGAAGGACAGTTTAACTATGGCTACACCTTC
CASSEGQFNYGYTF
>TRBD1|NA|TRBV23-1|TRBJ1-3
TGCGCCAGCAGTCACGGGAAGGGGGCGCAAGGAAACACCATATATTTT
CASSHGKGAQGNTIYF
>NA|NA|TRBV10-3|TRBJ1-2
TGTGCCATCAGTGAGTCAGAAGGGGATGGCTACACCTTC
CAISESEGDGYTF
>TRBD1|NA|TRBV3-1/TRBV3-2|TRBJ2-7
TGTGCCAGCAGCCCTAGAAGGGGACAGATTTACGAGCAGTACTTC
CASSPRRGQIYEQYF
>NA|many|TRBV29-1|TRBJ1-2
TGCAGCTCCTCCGGCGGGGGCAACTATGGCTACACCTTC
CSSSGGGNYGYTF
>TRBD1|NA|TRBV3-1/TRBV3-2|TRBJ1-3
TGTGCCAGCAGCCGACAGGGCACTGGAAACACCATATATTTT
CASSRQGTGNTIYF
>TRBD2|NA|TRBV7-8|TRBJ2-7
TGTGCCAGCAGCCCCGGGAGGGGAGGGCCTTACGAGCAGTACTTC
CASSPGRGGPYEQYF
>TRBD1|NA|TRBV4-1|TRBJ2-7
TGCGCCAGCAGCTACCAACCCAGGGGGACCTCCTACGAGCAGTACTTC
CASSYQPRGTSYEQYF
>NA|NA|TRBV7-2|TRBJ2-7
TGTGCCAGCAGCTTATGGATAGCGGATTACGAGCAGTACTTC
CASSLWIADYEQYF